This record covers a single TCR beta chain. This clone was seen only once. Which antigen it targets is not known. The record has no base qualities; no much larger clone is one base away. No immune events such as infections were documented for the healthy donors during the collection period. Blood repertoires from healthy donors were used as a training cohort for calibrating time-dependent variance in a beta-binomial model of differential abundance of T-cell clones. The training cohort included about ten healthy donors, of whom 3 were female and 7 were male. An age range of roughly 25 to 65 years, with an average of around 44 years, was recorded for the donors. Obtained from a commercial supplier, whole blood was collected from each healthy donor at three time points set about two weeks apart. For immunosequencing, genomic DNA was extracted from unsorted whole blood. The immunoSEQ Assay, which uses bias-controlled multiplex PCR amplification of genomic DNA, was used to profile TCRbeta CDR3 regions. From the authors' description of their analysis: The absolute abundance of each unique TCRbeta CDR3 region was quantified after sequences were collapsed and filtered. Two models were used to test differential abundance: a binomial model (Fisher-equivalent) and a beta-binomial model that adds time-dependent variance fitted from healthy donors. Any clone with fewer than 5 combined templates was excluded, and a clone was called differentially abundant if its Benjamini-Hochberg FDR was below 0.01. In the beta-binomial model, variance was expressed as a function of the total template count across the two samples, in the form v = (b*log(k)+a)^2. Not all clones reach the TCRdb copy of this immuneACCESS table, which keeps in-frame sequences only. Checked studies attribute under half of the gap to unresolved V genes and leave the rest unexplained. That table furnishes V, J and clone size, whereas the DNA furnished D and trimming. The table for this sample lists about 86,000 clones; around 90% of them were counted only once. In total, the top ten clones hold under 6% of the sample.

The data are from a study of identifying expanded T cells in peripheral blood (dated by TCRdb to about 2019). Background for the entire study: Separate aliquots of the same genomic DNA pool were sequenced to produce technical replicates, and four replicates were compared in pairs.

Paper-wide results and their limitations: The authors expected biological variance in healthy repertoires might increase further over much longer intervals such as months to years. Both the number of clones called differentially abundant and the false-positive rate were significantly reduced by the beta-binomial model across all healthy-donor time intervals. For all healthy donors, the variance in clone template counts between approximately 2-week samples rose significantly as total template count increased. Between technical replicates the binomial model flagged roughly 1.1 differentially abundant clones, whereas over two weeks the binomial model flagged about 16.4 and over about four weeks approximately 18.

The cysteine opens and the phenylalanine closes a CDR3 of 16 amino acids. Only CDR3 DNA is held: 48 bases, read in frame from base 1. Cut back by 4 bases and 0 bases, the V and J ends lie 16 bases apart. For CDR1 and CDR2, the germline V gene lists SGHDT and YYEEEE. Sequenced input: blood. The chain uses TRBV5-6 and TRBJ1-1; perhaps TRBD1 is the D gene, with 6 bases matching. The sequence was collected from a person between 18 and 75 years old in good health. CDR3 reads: CASSEPGTSLNTEAFF. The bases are TGTGCCAGCAGCGAGCCGGGGACAAGTTTGAACACTGAAGCTTTCTTT.